This T cell receptor (beta chain) was captured in a study of T cells in Graves' hyperthyroidism and ophthalmopathy. This clonotype showed up many times. RNA transcripts gave rise to amplified TCR beta CDR3 regions. The HTBI primer set drove a first-round RT-PCR of the TCR CDR3. One entry per CDR3 protein results from TCRdb running MiXCR on the multiplex PCR reads. The repertoire includes about 400,000 distinct CDR3 sequences, more than 12% of them detected once, and approximately 27% sits in the top ten. Sequenced sample: blood. This receptor was taken from a man in his forties or fifties with Graves' ophthalmopathy.

Here the CDR3 DNA reads TGTGCCAGCGGTCGGGATCACGATACGCAGTATTTT. Protein sequence: CASGRDHDTQYF. The chain carries TRBV2 and TRBJ2-3; a weak D match, TRBD2 (5 bases). Trimming shortened V by 8 bases and J by 6 bases, and 12 bases separated the two germline ends. The CDR3 length is 12 residues. The V gene's germline CDR1 is SNHLY and CDR2 FYNNEI. The full variable domain, its missing parts supplied by reference TRBV2 and TRBJ2-3, is EPEVTQTPSHQVTQMGQEVILRCVPISNHLYFYWYRQILGQKVEFLVSFYNNEISEKSEIFDDQFSVERPDGSNFTLKIRSTKLEDSAMYFCASGRDHDTQYFGPGTRLTVL.